This entry lists 25 T cell receptor beta chains sequenced from one sample in a study of shared clonotypes between healthy human individuals. The assay was immunoSEQ multiplex PCR, and TCRdb's table has in-frame clones only and misses some. This table has over 2 million clones, around 92% appearing once. The specimen was naive CD4+ T cells from PBMCs. Regarding subset: CD45RA+ positively selected. The receptors originated from a man younger than 35 in good health. Some clones in this sample may be carry-over from other donors' samples.

The chain is built from TRBV21-1 and TRBJ1-5. TRBV21-1 is tagged as a pseudogene. This CDR3 has 18 amino acids. The CDR3, as DNA: TGTGCCAGCAGCAAAGGTGGATCCGGGGACGATCGCAATCAGCCCCAGCATTTT. Encoded protein: CASSKGGSGDDRNQPQHF.

The CDR3 loop is CASSLVPVGLAGYNEQFF. The CDR3 DNA follows: TGTGCCAGCAGCTTAGTACCTGTGGGACTAGCGGGCTACAATGAGCAGTTCTTC. The chain joins TRBV7-2 to TRBJ2-1, with 12 bases that match TRBD2. The CDR3 totals 18 residues. V was pared by 1 base and J by 3 bases, with 7 bases of the junction left unmatched. Germline loops: CDR1 SGHTA, CDR2 FQGNSA.

The chain couples TRBV7-3 to TRBJ2-7, with TRBD1 matching over 10 bases. Germline trimming cut 5 bases from V and 2 bases from J; bases unmatched to any gene: 6. Germline V CDR1 and CDR2: SGHTA, FQGTGA. This CDR3 is 15 amino acids long. In DNA form, the CDR3 reads TGTGCCAGCAGCCCTCGACAGGGGGCGACCTACGAGCAGTACTTC. This codes for CASSPRQGATYEQYF.

The rearrangement uses TRBV5-1 and TRBJ2-5, with 8 bases aligning to TRBD1. The J segment lost 5 bases and the V segment lost 1 base, leaving 13 bases of the junction unmatched. CDR3 length: 17 residues. Germline CDR1 reads SGHRS; CDR2 reads YFSETQ. CDR3 nucleotide sequence: TGCGCCAGCAGCTTGTCTCTCGACAGGGGTGGCGGTGAGACCCAGTACTTC. Encoded protein: CASSLSLDRGGGETQYF.

Only one count was recorded for this clone. The rearrangement uses TRBV28 and TRBJ1-2; 9 bases line up with TRBD1. Germline trimming cut 7 bases from V and 3 bases from J; bases unmatched to any gene: 18. Germline values: CDR1 MDHEN, CDR2 SYDVKM. This CDR3 spans 18 amino acids. CDR3 in amino acids: CASTPQGQGLLPHYGYTF. The CDR3 region has the DNA TGTGCCAGCACCCCCCAGGGACAGGGCCTTTTGCCACACTATGGCTACACCTTC.

The chain has TRBV18 and TRBJ2-1; 9 bases match TRBD2. Per the germline V gene, CDR1 is KGHSH and CDR2 is LQKENI. The CDR3 is made up of 16 amino acids. The junction had 7 bases not matched to a gene; V was cut back by 0 bases and J by 7 bases. The CDR3 sequence is CASSPPVGGRGNEQFF. In DNA form, the CDR3 reads TGTGCCAGCTCACCACCGGTTGGCGGGAGGGGGAATGAGCAGTTCTTC. The whole variable domain, remainder taken from reference TRBV18 and TRBJ2-1, is NAGVMQNPRHLVRRRGQEARLRCSPMKGHSHVYWYRQLPEEGLKFMVYLQKENIIDESGMPKERFSAEFPKEGPSILRIQQVVRGDSAAYFCASSPPVGGRGNEQFFGPGTRLTVL.

The genes are TRBV6-5 and TRBJ2-5; tentatively, D is TRBD1 (6 bases). Trimming shortened V by 6 bases and J by 5 bases, and 13 bases separated the two germline ends. The CDR3 extends over 13 amino acids. The germline gives CDR1 MNHEY, CDR2 SVGAGI. The CDR3 sequence: CASRRTELETQYF. CDR3 sequence (DNA): TGTGCCAGCAGAAGGACAGAATTGGAGACCCAGTACTTC.

The chain uses TRBV28 and TRBJ1-5; D unclear. CDR3 size: 16 residues. The germline V gene encodes CDR1 MDHEN and CDR2 SYDVKM. V was trimmed by 3 bases and J by 0 bases, leaving 12 bases between them. CDR3: CASSFAGLYSNQPQHF. CDR3 coding DNA: TGTGCCAGCAGTTTCGCAGGCCTATATAGCAATCAGCCCCAGCATTTT. The full variable domain, completed using reference TRBV28 and TRBJ1-5, is DVKVTQSSRYLVKRTGEKVFLECVQDMDHENMFWYRQDPGLGLRLIYFSYDVKMKEKGDIPEGYSVSREKKERFSLILESASTNQTSMYLCASSFAGLYSNQPQHFGDGTRLSIL.

As to this clone: Other DNA sequences in the sample encode the same CDR3. V gene TRBV5-1 combines with J gene TRBJ2-3; D uncertain. Trimming took off 0 bases at V and 0 bases at J, with 5 bases between the two ends. Germline lookup yields CDR1 SGHRS and CDR2 YFSETQ. The CDR3 is 14 residues long. The CDR3 nucleotides read TGCGCCAGCAGCTTGGCTGGCAGCACAGATACGCAGTATTTT. Encoded protein: CASSLAGSTDTQYF.

This chain uses TRBV2 with TRBJ1-1; D is perhaps TRBD1 (5 bases). There are 12 residues in the CDR3. Trimming removed 7 bases at V and 4 bases at J, with 10 bases between. Germline values: CDR1 SNHLY, CDR2 FYNNEI. The CDR3 loop reads CASTPRGTEAFF. The CDR3, as DNA: TGTGCCAGCACTCCGAGGGGCACTGAAGCTTTCTTT.

The chain couples TRBV28 to TRBJ2-1, with 7 bases fitting TRBD1. Germline V gene sequence: CDR1 MDHEN, CDR2 SYDVKM. This CDR3 is 11 amino acids long. V lost 4 bases to trimming and J lost 14 bases; unmatched junction nucleotides: 5. The CDR3 nucleotides read TGTGCCAGCAGTTCGTCGACAGGGAAGTTCTTC. This codes for CASSSSTGKFF.

The chain employs TRBV5-1 and TRBJ1-2; weak D call: TRBD1 (5 bases). Between the trimmed V and J ends, which lost 2 bases and 4 bases, there was a span of 9 bases. The CDR3 has 13 residues. CDR1 SGHRS and CDR2 YFSETQ come from the germline V gene. This CDR3 is CASSFMDIYGYTF. CDR3 sequence (DNA): TGCGCCAGCAGCTTTATGGACATCTATGGCTACACCTTC.

This sequence joins TRBV4-1 and TRBJ2-7; TRBD2 matches at 10 bases. Germline CDR1 reads MGHRA; CDR2 reads YSYEKL. CDR3 size: 16 residues. The V gene end was trimmed by 0 bases and the J gene end by 2 bases; junction bases not matched to a gene: 4. For the CDR3, the DNA is TGCGCCAGCAGCCAAGACTCTGGACTAGCGGCCTACGAGCAGTACTTC. It yields the protein CASSQDSGLAAYEQYF.

The V and J genes are TRBV11-2 and TRBJ2-2; D is ambiguous. Trimming took 3 bases from V and 2 from J, leaving 10 bases between them. The germline CDR1 and CDR2 sequences are SGHAT and FQNNGV. This CDR3 has 15 amino acids. CDR3 DNA: TGTGCCAGCAGCTTGCTCCGCCTTAACACCGGGGAGCTGTTTTTT. This encodes CASSLLRLNTGELFF.

The chain has TRBV25-1 and TRBJ1-1; 8 nucleotides agree with TRBD1. The CDR3 is 15 residues long. Trimming removed 3 bases from V and 10 bases from J; junction bases left unmatched: 13. Germline CDR1 and CDR2: MGHDK and SYGVNS. In DNA, the CDR3 is TGTGCCAGCAGTGAGGGGACGGGACAGGCTTATCCAGCTTTCTTT. Amino acids: CASSEGTGQAYPAFF.

This chain uses TRBV7-3 with TRBJ2-1, with D unclear. Looked up from germline, CDR1 is SGHTA and CDR2 is FQGTGA. V shed 6 bases and J shed 0 bases, with 12 bases lying between them. The CDR3 sequence is 15 residues long. CDR3 nucleotide sequence: TGTGCCAGCAGTATTATAAAGAGCTCCTACAATGAGCAGTTCTTC. It yields the protein CASSIIKSSYNEQFF. Using reference TRBV7-3 and TRBJ2-1 for the parts outside the CDR3, the full variable domain is GAGVSQTPSNKVTEKGKYVELRCDPISGHTALYWYRQSLGQGPEFLIYFQGTGAADDSGLPNDRFFAVRPEGSVSTLKIQRTERGDSAVYLCASSIIKSSYNEQFFGPGTRLTVL.

The chain carries TRBV4-1 and TRBJ2-7, with 9 bases matching TRBD1. CDR1 and CDR2 (germline): MGHRA, YSYEKL. This CDR3 is built from 15 residues. Trimming at V came to 1 base and at J to 7 bases, leaving 8 bases not matched to a gene. In DNA, the CDR3 is TGCGCCAGCAGCCAAGGGGGACAGGGATTAGGGGAGCAGTACTTC. Translating gives CASSQGGQGLGEQYF.

The rearrangement links TRBV4-2 to TRBJ2-7; D is ambiguous. With 0 bases removed from V and 0 bases from J, the gap between germline ends came to 12 bases. CDR1 and CDR2 from the germline V gene are LGHNA and YNFKEQ. This CDR3 region has 16 residues. In DNA, the CDR3 is TGTGCCAGCAGCCAAGATCGGGCCCGGAGCTCCTACGAGCAGTACTTC. It codes for CASSQDRARSSYEQYF.

A remark on this clone: This same CDR3 is encoded by further DNA sequences in the sample. The chain has TRBV5-1 and TRBJ2-7, with D perhaps matching TRBD1 (6 bases). The germline CDR1 and CDR2 sequences are SGHRS and YFSETQ. The CDR3 contains 14 residues. Trimming left V 0 bases short and J 6 bases short, with 13 bases between. In nucleotides, the CDR3 is TGCGCCAGCAGCTTGGGCCAGGGGATTAGCGAGCAGTACTTC. Amino acids: CASSLGQGISEQYF.

The CDR3 bases are TGTGCCAGCAGCTTTCCCGCGGGAGCTTTCCGGGAGCAGTACTTC. It specifies CASSFPAGAFREQYF. The V call is TRBV5-6, the J call TRBJ2-7, with 7 bases identical to TRBD2. Trimming removed 2 bases from V and 7 bases from J; junction bases left unmatched: 12. This CDR3 is built from 15 residues. CDR1 SGHDT and CDR2 YYEEEE come from the germline V gene.

The chain recombines TRBV11-2 with TRBJ1-1, with no clear D. Deletions cut 0 bases from V and 4 bases from J, with 15 bases between. CDR3 size: 16 residues. The V gene's germline CDR1 is SGHAT and CDR2 FQNNGV. The chain's CDR3 is CASSLDPGGFATEAFF. CDR3 nucleotide sequence: TGTGCCAGCAGCTTAGACCCAGGAGGGTTTGCCACTGAAGCTTTCTTT.

This sequence joins TRBV27 and TRBJ2-1; 10 bases fit TRBD1. The CDR3 runs to 16 residues. CDR1 and CDR2 from the germline V gene are MNHEY and SMNVEV (reference sequence). V lost 4 bases to trimming and J lost 5 bases; unmatched junction nucleotides: 8. The CDR3 protein is CASSSVPGQGNNEQFF. The CDR3 DNA follows: TGTGCCAGCAGTTCCGTACCGGGACAGGGGAACAATGAGCAGTTCTTC.

V gene TRBV7-9 combines with J gene TRBJ2-7; 7 bases are shared with TRBD2. The CDR3 covers 13 residues. The germline CDR1 and CDR2 sequences are SEHNR and FQNEAQ (reference sequence). V shed 4 bases, J shed 2 bases, and the junction held 2 bases outside the gene matches. This chain's CDR3 is CASSSTSTYEQYF. CDR3 DNA sequence: TGTGCCAGCAGCTCGACTAGCACCTACGAGCAGTACTTC.

The chain has TRBV7-9 and TRBJ2-7; no clear D. The V end was cut by 5 bases, the J end by 4 bases, with 18 bases between. Germline V gives CDR1 SEHNR, CDR2 FQNEAQ (reference sequence). This CDR3 contains 15 residues. CDR3 amino acids: CASSHPTLGLYEQYF. The CDR3 coding sequence is TGTGCCAGCAGCCATCCGACGTTGGGTCTTTACGAGCAGTACTTC.

In DNA form, the CDR3 reads TGCGCCAGCAGCGTTAGGGAAAGCTCCTACGAGCAGTACTTC. It is translated as CASSVRESSYEQYF. This chain joins TRBV5-1 and TRBJ2-7; D gene ambiguous. The CDR3 length is 14 residues. Germline CDR1 reads SGHRS; CDR2 reads YFSETQ. The germline V and J ends were trimmed by 4 bases and 0 bases, with 11 bases remaining between them.